This T cell receptor (beta chain) was identified during a study of blood T cell repertoires in COVID-19. In the study overall: Samples came from the United States, Italy and Spain, spanning acute and convalescent COVID-19. T cells, B-cell-depleted T cells, or PBMCs supplied cDNA or gDNA.

In the original processing: Amplification of reference gene primers was used by the study to estimate nucleated cell counts. The method was immunoSEQ multiplex PCR; TCRdb's version includes in-frame clones alone and lacks a portion of them. The V and J calls and clone size come from that table; D and trimming were worked out from the DNA. The profile shows about 210,000 clones, roughly 81% of them singletons. With 7 bases removed from V and 6 bases from J, the gap between germline ends came to 13 bases. The CDR3 runs to 13 residues. CDR1 KGHDR and CDR2 SFDVKD come from the germline V gene. This clonotype was obtained from a woman aged 80 or older with acute or convalescent COVID-19. Sequencing used peripheral blood. V usage is TRBV24-1 and J usage is TRBJ2-3; a weak D match, TRBD1 (8 bases). The CDR3 coding sequence is TGTGCCACCAGCACAGGGGGGGTGGATACGCAGTATTTT. Translated, it gives CATSTGGVDTQYF.